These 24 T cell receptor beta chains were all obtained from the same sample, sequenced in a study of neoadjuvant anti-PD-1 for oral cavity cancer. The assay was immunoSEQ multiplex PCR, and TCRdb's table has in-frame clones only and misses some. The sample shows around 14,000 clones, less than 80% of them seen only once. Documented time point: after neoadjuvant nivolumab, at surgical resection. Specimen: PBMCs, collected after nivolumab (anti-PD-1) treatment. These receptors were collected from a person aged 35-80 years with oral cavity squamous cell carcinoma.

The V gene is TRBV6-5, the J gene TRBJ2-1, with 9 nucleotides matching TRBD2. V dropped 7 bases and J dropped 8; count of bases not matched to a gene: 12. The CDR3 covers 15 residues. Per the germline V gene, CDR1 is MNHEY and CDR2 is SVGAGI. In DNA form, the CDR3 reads TGTGCCAGCATGTCCGCGGGAGGGCCGCTCTATGAGCAGTTCTTC. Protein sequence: CASMSAGGPLYEQFF.

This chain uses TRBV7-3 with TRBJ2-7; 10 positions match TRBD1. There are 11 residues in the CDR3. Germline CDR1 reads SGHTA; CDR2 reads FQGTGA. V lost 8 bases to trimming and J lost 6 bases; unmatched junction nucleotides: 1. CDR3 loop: CASGTGAEQYF. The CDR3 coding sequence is TGTGCCAGCGGGACAGGGGCCGAGCAGTACTTC. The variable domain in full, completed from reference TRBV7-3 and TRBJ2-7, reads GAGVSQTPSNKVTEKGKYVELRCDPISGHTALYWYRQSLGQGPEFLIYFQGTGAADDSGLPNDRFFAVRPEGSVSTLKIQRTERGDSAVYLCASGTGAEQYFGPGTRLTVT.

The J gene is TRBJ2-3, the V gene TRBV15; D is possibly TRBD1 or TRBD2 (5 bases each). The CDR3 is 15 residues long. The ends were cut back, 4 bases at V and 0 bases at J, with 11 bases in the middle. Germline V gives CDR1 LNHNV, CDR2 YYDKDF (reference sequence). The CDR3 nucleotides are TGTGCCACCAGCACGCCCGGGGACAGCACAGATACGCAGTATTTT. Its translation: CATSTPGDSTDTQYF.

CDR3 coding DNA: TGTGCCAGTAGTATGTCTAGCGGGAGCTCCTACGAGCAGTACTTC. Protein sequence: CASSMSSGSSYEQYF. The V gene is TRBV19, the J gene TRBJ2-7, with 10 bases that match TRBD2. The ends lost 3 bases at V and 0 bases at J; junction bases unmatched: 2. CDR3 length equals 15 residues. Germline lookup yields CDR1 LNHDA and CDR2 SQIVND (reference sequence).

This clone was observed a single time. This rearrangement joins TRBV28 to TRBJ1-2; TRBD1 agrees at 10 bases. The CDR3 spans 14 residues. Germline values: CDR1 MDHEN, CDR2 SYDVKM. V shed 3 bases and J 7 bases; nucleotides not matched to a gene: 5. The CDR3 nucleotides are TGTGCCAGCAGTTTTGTGACAGGGGGCTCTGGCTACACCTTC. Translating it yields CASSFVTGGSGYTF.

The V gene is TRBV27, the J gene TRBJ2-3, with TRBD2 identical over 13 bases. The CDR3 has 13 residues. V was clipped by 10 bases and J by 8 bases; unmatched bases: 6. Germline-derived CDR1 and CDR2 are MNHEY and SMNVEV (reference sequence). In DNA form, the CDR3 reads TGTGCCATCCGGACTAGCGGGAGTTTTACGCAGTATTTT. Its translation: CAIRTSGSFTQYF.

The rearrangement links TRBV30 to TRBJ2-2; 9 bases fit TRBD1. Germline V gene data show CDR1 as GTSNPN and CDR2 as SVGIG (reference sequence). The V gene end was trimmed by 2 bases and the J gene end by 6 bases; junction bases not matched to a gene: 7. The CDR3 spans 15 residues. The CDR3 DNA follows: TGTGCCTGGAGTCCAACAGGGGGCGCAGCCGGGGAGCTGTTTTTT. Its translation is CAWSPTGGAAGELFF.

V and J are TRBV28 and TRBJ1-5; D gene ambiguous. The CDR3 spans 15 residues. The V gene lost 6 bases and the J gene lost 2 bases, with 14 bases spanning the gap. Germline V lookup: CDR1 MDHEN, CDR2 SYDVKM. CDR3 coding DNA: TGTGCCAGCAGGCCTGGGTCGTTTGGCAATCAGCCCCAGCATTTT. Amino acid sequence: CASRPGSFGNQPQHF. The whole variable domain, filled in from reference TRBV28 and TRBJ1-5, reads DVKVTQSSRYLVKRTGEKVFLECVQDMDHENMFWYRQDPGLGLRLIYFSYDVKMKEKGDIPEGYSVSREKKERFSLILESASTNQTSMYLCASRPGSFGNQPQHFGDGTRLSIL.

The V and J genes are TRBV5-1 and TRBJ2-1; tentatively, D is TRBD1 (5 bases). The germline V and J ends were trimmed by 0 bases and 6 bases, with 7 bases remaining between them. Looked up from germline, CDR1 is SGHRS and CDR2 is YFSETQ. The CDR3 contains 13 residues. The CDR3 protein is CASSLGQLNEQFF. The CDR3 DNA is TGCGCCAGCAGCTTGGGACAGCTCAATGAGCAGTTCTTC.

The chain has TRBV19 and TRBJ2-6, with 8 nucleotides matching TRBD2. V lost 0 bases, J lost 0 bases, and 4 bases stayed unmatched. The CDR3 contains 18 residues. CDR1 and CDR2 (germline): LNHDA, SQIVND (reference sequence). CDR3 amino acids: CASSIELAVNSGANVLTF. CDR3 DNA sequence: TGTGCCAGTAGTATAGAACTAGCGGTTAACTCTGGGGCCAACGTCCTGACTTTC.

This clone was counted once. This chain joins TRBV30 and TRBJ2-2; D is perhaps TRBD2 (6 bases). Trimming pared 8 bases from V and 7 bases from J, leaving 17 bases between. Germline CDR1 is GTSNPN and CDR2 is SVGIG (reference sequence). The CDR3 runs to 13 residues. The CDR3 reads CAGTGVGGGELFF. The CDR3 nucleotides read TGTGCCGGAACGGGAGTAGGCGGCGGGGAGCTGTTTTTT.

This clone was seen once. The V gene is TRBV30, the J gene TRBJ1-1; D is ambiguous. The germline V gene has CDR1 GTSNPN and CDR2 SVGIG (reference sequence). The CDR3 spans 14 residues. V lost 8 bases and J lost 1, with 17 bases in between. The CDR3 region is CAGSTAAWNTEAFF. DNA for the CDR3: TGTGCCGGGTCGACGGCCGCCTGGAACACTGAAGCTTTCTTT.

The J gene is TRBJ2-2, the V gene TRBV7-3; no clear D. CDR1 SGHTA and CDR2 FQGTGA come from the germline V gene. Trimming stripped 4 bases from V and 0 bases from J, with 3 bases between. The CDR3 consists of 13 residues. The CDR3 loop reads CASSSTNTGELFF. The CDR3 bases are TGTGCCAGCAGCTCCACGAACACCGGGGAGCTGTTTTTT.

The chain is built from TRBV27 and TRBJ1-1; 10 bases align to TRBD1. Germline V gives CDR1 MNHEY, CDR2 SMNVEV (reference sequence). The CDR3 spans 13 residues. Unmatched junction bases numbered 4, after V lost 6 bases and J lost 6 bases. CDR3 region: CASSLGTGAEAFF. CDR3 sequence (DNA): TGTGCCAGCAGCCTCGGGACAGGGGCTGAAGCTTTCTTT.

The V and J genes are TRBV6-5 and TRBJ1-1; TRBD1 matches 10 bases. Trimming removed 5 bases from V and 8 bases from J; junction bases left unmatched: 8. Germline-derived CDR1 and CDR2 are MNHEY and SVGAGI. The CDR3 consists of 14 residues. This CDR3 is CASSASGTGAEAFF. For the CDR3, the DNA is TGTGCCAGCAGTGCCTCAGGGACAGGGGCGGAAGCTTTCTTT.

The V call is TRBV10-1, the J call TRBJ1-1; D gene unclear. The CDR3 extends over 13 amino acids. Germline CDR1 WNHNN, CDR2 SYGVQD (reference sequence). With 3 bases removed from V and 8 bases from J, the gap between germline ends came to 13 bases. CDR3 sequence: CASSDSVGREAFF. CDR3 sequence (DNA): TGCGCCAGCAGTGACTCTGTAGGGCGGGAAGCTTTCTTT.

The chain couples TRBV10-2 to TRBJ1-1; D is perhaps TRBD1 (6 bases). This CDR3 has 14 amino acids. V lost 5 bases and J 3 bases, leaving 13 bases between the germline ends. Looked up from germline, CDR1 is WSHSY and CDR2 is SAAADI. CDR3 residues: CASSRQGYDTEAFF. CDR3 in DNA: TGCGCCAGCAGTCGGCAGGGGTACGACACTGAAGCTTTCTTT.

This CDR3 is CASSVTSGRETQYF. The CDR3 nucleotides are TGTGCCAGCAGCGTAACTAGCGGGAGGGAGACCCAGTACTTC. The V call is TRBV9, the J call TRBJ2-5, with 12 bases matching TRBD2. Looked up from germline, CDR1 is SGDLS and CDR2 is YYNGEE. After removal of 1 base from V and 5 bases from J, the junction contained 0 bases not matched to a gene. The CDR3 extends over 14 amino acids. The whole variable domain, filled in from reference TRBV9 and TRBJ2-5, reads DSGVTQTPKHLITATGQRVTLRCSPRSGDLSVYWYQQSLDQGLQFLIQYYNGEERAKGNILERFSAQQFPDLHSELNLSSLELGDSALYFCASSVTSGRETQYFGPGTRLLVL.

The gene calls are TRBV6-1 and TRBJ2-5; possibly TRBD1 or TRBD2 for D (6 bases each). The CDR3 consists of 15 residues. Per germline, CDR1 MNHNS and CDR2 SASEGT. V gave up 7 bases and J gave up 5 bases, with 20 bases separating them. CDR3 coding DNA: TGTGCCAGCATGGGTTCGGGGGCCTCCTTGGAGACCCAGTACTTC. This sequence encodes CASMGSGASLETQYF.

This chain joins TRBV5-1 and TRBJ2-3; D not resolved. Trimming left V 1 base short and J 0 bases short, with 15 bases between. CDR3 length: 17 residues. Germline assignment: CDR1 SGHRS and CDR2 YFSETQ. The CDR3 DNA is TGCGCCAGCAGCTTGAGGGCCCGGACGTTGAGCACAGATACGCAGTATTTT. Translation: CASSLRARTLSTDTQYF. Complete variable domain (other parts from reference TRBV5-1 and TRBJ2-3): KAGVTQTPRYLIKTRGQQVTLSCSPISGHRSVSWYQQTPGQGLQFLFEYFSETQRNKGNFPGRFSGRQFSNSRSEMNVSTLELGDSALYLCASSLRARTLSTDTQYFGPGTRLTVL.

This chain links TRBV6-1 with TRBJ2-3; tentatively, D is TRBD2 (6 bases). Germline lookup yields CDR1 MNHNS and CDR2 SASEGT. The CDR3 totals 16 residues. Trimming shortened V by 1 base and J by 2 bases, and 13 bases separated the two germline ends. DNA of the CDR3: TGTGCCAGCAGTGAAGTAGGGGCGGGGATCACAGATACGCAGTATTTT. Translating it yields CASSEVGAGITDTQYF.

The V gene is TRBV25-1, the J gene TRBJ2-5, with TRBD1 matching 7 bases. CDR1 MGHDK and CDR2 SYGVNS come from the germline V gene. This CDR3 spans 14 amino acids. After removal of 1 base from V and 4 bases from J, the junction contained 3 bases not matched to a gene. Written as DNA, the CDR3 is TGTGCCAGCAGTGAATCACAGGGGCGAGAGACCCAGTACTTC. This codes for CASSESQGRETQYF.

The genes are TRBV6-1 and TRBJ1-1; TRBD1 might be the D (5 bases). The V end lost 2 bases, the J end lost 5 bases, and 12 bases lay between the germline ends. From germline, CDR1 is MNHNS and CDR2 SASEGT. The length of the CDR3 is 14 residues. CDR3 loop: CASSEQGAATEAFF. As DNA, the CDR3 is TGTGCCAGCAGTGAACAGGGCGCGGCGACTGAAGCTTTCTTT.

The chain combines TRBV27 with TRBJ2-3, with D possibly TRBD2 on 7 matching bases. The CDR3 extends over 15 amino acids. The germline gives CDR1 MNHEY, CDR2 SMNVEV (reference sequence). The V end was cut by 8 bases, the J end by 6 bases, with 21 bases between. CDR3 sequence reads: CASSTLGGGKDTQYF. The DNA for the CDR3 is TGTGCCAGCTCTACCCTAGGGGGAGGGAAGGATACGCAGTATTTT.